The clone carrying this TCR beta chain was seen a handful of times. What it binds is not known. The time point: persistent/refractory GD, antithyroid drugs over 5 years with positive TRAb. The TCR library was prepared using RNA isolated from PBMCs. The data are from a study of regulatory T cells in long-lasting Graves disease. Background on the study: Those with persistent Graves' disease had received antithyroid drugs for over 5 years with positive TSH receptor antibodies. Findings of the study overall: Persistent disease was associated with favored TRBV28 usage and with favored use of TRBJ1-2 and TRBJ2-5. Blood alone, not thyroid tissue, was studied. Small numbers of samples may have cut accuracy.

CDR1 is KGHDR, CDR2 SFDVKD, per germline. The CDR3 consists of 16 residues. Trimming removed 4 bases from V and 0 bases from J, with 12 bases in between. Combining iRepertoire HTBI primers with Arm-PCR of CDR3 regions, the authors built TCR beta libraries. TCRdb re-analysed the multiplex PCR reads in MiXCR, keeping a single row per CDR3 protein. This repertoire shows about 470,000 distinct CDR3 sequences, about 22% found once; its top ten account for around 7%. The sequence came from a female donor with Graves disease. The chain is built from TRBV24-1 and TRBJ1-5; D remains unclear. The sample here was peripheral blood mononuclear cells (PBMCs), taken when the disease was refractory, from a patient treated with antithyroid drugs. Written as DNA, the CDR3 is TGTGCCACCAGTGACGCTTCCTTGCCTAGCAATCAGCCCCAGCATTTT. Protein: CATSDASLPSNQPQHF.